The clone carrying this TCR beta chain was seen repeatedly, ten times or more. Its matching antigen is unknown. This specimen comes from a study of T cell repertoires in cytomegalovirus infection. Points from the study as a whole: Dominating the ex vivo response were HLA-C-restricted CMV-specific TCR beta clonotypes.

Using its own MiXCR run on the reads, TCRdb lists one record per CDR3 protein. Of under 150,000 distinct CDR3 sequences detected, roughly 9% appear once; the ten largest clones hold 10%. Sequencing was carried out using PBMCs. The origin of this receptor is a human donor in good health (CMV status not recorded). Some clones in this sample may be carry-over from other donors' samples.

The CDR3 nucleotides read TGTGCCAGCAGCCAGCCTGGACAGGGTAGAGACGAGCAGTACTTC. This codes for CASSQPGQGRDEQYF. The J gene is TRBJ2-7, the V gene TRBV28; TRBD1 agrees at 8 bases. The CDR3 has 15 amino acids. V was clipped by 6 bases and J by 5 bases; unmatched bases: 12. Germline assignment: CDR1 MDHEN and CDR2 SYDVKM.